This T cell receptor (beta chain) was captured in a study of Ad26.COV2.S vaccination and SARS-CoV-2 variants. Treatment noted: around 19 received Ad26.COV2.S at low or high dose, single or two shots; roughly five received placebo; per-sample allocation not given. Repertoires come from day 63 after the first vaccine or placebo injection. Whoever gave the sample was an adult aged 18-55 years in Boston. Ad26 vector vaccine expressed Wuhan-strain SARS-CoV-2 spike. This clone was observed a single time. What it binds is unknown. Measured with immunoSEQ multiplex PCR; TCRdb has only the in-frame clones, and not every one. The sample has 440,000 or so clones, around 91% seen once. General study points: Vaccine and placebo recipients had similar non-spike TCR breadth.

CDR3 length: 15 amino acids. With 1 base removed from V and 6 bases from J, the gap between germline ends came to 13 bases. Germline V gives CDR1 LNHDA, CDR2 SQIVND (reference sequence). The chain links TRBV19 to TRBJ2-1; maybe TRBD1 (6 bases). Sequences were derived from peripheral blood, sampled in a trial of Ad26.COV2.S vaccine versus placebo. This clonotype was sampled from a person between 18 and 65 years old who received the Ad26.COV2.S COVID-19 vaccine or a placebo. As DNA, the CDR3 is TGTGCCAGTAGTATAGTACAGGGCTGGGTCAATGAGCAGTTCTTC. Translation: CASSIVQGWVNEQFF.